This TCR beta chain is drawn from a study of blood T cells in healthy people across ages. Study-wide results and caveats: Older individuals had lower TCR beta diversity per million T cells (the decline was roughly linear).

Worth noting for this clonotype: The antigen remains unidentified.

A sample-barcoded 5' primer and a J-beta primer mix were used in a second PCR of roughly 7 to 12 cycles. TCRdb re-called the 5' RACE reads with MiXCR, one entry per CDR3 protein. The table shows hundreds of thousands of distinct CDR3 sequences, with under 55% occurring only once. The length of the CDR3 is 13 residues. CDR1 and CDR2 from the germline V gene are LGHNA and YSLEER. Trimming removed 5 bases from V and 4 bases from J, with 11 bases in between. The authors isolated at least 6 million PBMCs per sample. The TCR sequence derives from a man in his 60s in good health. The sequenced sample consisted of blood. V is TRBV4-3 and J is TRBJ1-2, with D possibly TRBD1 on 6 matching bases. The CDR3 DNA reads as TGCGCCAGCAGCGACACAGGGTCCTATGGCTACACCTTC. This encodes CASSDTGSYGYTF.